This TCR beta chain appears in the sequencing data of a study of blood T cells in healthy people across ages. As for the study in general: There was about one barcoded beta molecule captured by template switching per two T cells. Study observations and caveats: Compared with aged donors, long-lived donors showed fewer expanded clones, suggesting selection.

The second PCR ran roughly 6 to 11 cycles with a sample-barcoded 5' primer and J-beta primers. TCRdb used MiXCR to reprocess the 5' RACE reads, holding one entry per CDR3 protein. The repertoire holds about 830,000 distinct CDR3 sequences, with 60% to 80% as singletons. This clonotype was counted only a few times. Its antigen is unknown. The V gene lost 1 base and the J gene lost 5 bases, with 5 bases spanning the gap. The CDR3 consists of 11 residues. Germline assignment: CDR1 DFQATT and CDR2 SNEGSKA (reference sequence). The sequence derives from a man aged 25-40 years in good health. Sequencing was carried out using blood. V is TRBV20-1 and J is TRBJ1-1; TRBD1 is a possible D gene (5 bases). The CDR3: CSARGGTEAFF. The CDR3 DNA reads TGCAGTGCTAGAGGGGGGACTGAAGCTTTCTTT.